This T cell receptor beta chain was captured in a study of blood T cell repertoires in COVID-19. Background on the study: COVID-19 samples collected from the United States, Italy and Spain covered acute and convalescent phases. PBMCs, B-cell-depleted T cells, or T cells were the source of the cDNA or gDNA that made up the material.

Original analysis: Amplified reference gene primers provided the basis for estimating nucleated cell counts. Generated by immunoSEQ multiplex PCR, the TCRdb table keeps only in-frame clones and is missing some. Clone size and the V and J calls come from that table; the DNA yielded D and trimming. In the table there are about 190,000 clones, roughly 80% of which are singletons. CDR3 length: 18 amino acids. J lost 4 bases, V lost 0 bases, and 8 bases had no gene match. From germline, CDR1 is SGHRS and CDR2 YFSETQ. Sequenced sample: peripheral blood. This TCR came from a man between 60 and 75 years old with acute or convalescent COVID-19. The rearrangement joins TRBV5-1 to TRBJ2-1; 12 bases fit TRBD2. This chain's CDR3 is CASSLALLLAGGYNEQFF. The CDR3 nucleotides read TGCGCCAGCAGCTTGGCCTTATTACTAGCGGGGGGATACAATGAGCAGTTCTTC.